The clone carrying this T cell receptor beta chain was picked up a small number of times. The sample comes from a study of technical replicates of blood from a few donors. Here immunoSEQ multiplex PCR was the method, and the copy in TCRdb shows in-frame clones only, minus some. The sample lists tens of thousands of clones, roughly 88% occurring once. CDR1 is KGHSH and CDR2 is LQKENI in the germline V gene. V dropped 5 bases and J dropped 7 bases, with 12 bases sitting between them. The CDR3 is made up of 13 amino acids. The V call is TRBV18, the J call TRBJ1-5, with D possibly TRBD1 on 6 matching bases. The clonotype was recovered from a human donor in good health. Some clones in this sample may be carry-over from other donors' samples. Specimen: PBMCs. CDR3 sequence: CASSGNREQPQHF. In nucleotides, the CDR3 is TGTGCCAGCTCAGGGAACAGGGAGCAGCCCCAGCATTTT. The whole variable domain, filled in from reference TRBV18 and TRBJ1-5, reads NAGVMQNPRHLVRRRGQEARLRCSPMKGHSHVYWYRQLPEEGLKFMVYLQKENIIDESGMPKERFSAEFPKEGPSILRIQQVVRGDSAAYFCASSGNREQPQHFGDGTRLSIL.